Listed below are T cell receptor beta chains from one sample, sequenced in a study of OX40 agonist ivuxolimab in advanced cancers. Measured with immunoSEQ multiplex PCR; TCRdb has only the in-frame clones, and not every one. The table lists 100,000 or so clones, around 90% of them singletons. The input for sequencing was CD4+ or CD8+ T cells sorted from blood, taken in a trial of the OX40 agonist ivuxolimab. The receptors were sampled from an adult with an advanced solid tumor such as melanoma, head and neck, liver or kidney cancer. Both conserved end residues are part of each CDR3. Each record gives: D gene, clone size, J gene, V gene, CDR3 DNA, CDR3 protein. The D gene is left open where the match is weak. Clone size, where shown, is once, few, many, or a class for clones that have expanded.

>-|-|TRBJ2-2|TRBV6-6
TGTGCCAGCAGGTCAGGGGGGGGCACCGGGGAGCTGTTTTTT
CASRSGGGTGELFF
>TRBD2|-|TRBJ2-7|TRBV5-4
TGTGCCAGCAGCTCTAGCGGGAGGGCCGCCTACGAGCAGTACTTC
CASSSSGRAAYEQYF
>-|-|TRBJ2-2|TRBV7-9
TGTGCCAGCAGCGTGGGACAGAACACCGGGGAGCTGTTTTTT
CASSVGQNTGELFF
>TRBD1|-|TRBJ1-5|TRBV7-2
TGTGCCAGCAGCTTAGTGGGGACAGACTATAGCAATCAGCCCCAGCATTTT
CASSLVGTDYSNQPQHF
>TRBD1|-|TRBJ1-5|TRBV5-6
TGTGCCAGCAGCCTGGACAGGGGCAATCAGCCCCAGCATTTT
CASSLDRGNQPQHF
>-|-|TRBJ1-4|TRBV19
TGTGCCAGTAGTCTACAGGCATTTAATGAAAAACTGTTTTTT
CASSLQAFNEKLFF
>-|-|TRBJ2-7|TRBV6-1
TGTGCCAGCAGTGAAATGCCCCAGACGGGAAGGGAGCAGTACTTC
CASSEMPQTGREQYF
>TRBD2|-|TRBJ2-1|TRBV5-6
TGTGCCAGCAGCTTGGTCGGTAGCGGGCGGAACAATGAGCAGTTCTTC
CASSLVGSGRNNEQFF
>TRBD2|-|TRBJ2-1|TRBV7-3
TGTGCCAGCAGCCCGAAAACTAGCGGGGCCTGGAGTGAGCAGTTCTTC
CASSPKTSGAWSEQFF
>-|-|TRBJ1-2|TRBV2
TGTGCCAGCAGCCGTGAGGGGAACTATGGCTACACCTTC
CASSREGNYGYTF
>-|-|TRBJ2-2|TRBV18
TGTGCCAGCTCACCATTTTCACAGAAGTACACCGGGGAGCTGTTTTTT
CASSPFSQKYTGELFF
>TRBD1|-|TRBJ2-7|TRBV28
TGTGCCAGCAGTTCAACCGGGACAGGGGGCTACGAGCAGTACTTC
CASSSTGTGGYEQYF
>TRBD2|once|TRBJ2-1|TRBV28
TGTGCCAGCAGTCGCGGGACTAGCGTAACCTACAATGAGCAGTTCTTC
CASSRGTSVTYNEQFF
>-|-|TRBJ2-5|TRBV6-5
TGTGCCAGCAACTACCTGGACAGCTTAGAGACCCAGTACTTC
CASNYLDSLETQYF
>-|-|TRBJ2-5|TRBV7-8
TGTGCCAGCAGCCGGGAGACCCAGTACTTC
CASSRETQYF
>-|-|TRBJ2-2|TRBV15
TGTGCCACCAGCAGATTCGACACCGGGGAGCTGTTTTTT
CATSRFDTGELFF
>TRBD1|-|TRBJ1-5|TRBV28
TGTGCCAGCAGCCTGATAGGGGGCCAGAGTCAGCCCCAGCATTTT
CASSLIGGQSQPQHF
>-|-|TRBJ1-2|TRBV4-2
TGTGCCAGCAGCCAAAGTTCCAGGGACTATGGCTACACCTTC
CASSQSSRDYGYTF
>TRBD1|-|TRBJ2-7|TRBV30
TGTGCCTGGAGTAGATCCGGACAGGGGGTTAGCTCCTACGAGCAGTACTTC
CAWSRSGQGVSSYEQYF
>-|-|TRBJ2-7|TRBV5-1
TGCGCCAGCAGCGGCGGTGGCAGGGGTTACGAGCAGTACTTC
CASSGGGRGYEQYF
>-|-|TRBJ1-3|TRBV7-9
TGTGCCAGCAGCTTACTGGGCTCTGGAAACACCATATATTTT
CASSLLGSGNTIYF
>-|-|TRBJ2-3|TRBV10-1
TGCGCCAGCAGTGAGTGTGTCGATATCACAGATACGCAGTATTTT
CASSECVDITDTQYF
>TRBD1|-|TRBJ2-3|TRBV4-1
TGCGCCAGCAGCCTTGACAGGGGTTATCCAGATACGCAGTATTTT
CASSLDRGYPDTQYF
>TRBD2|once|TRBJ2-3|TRBV14
TGTGCCAGCAGACTAGCGGGAGTTTATACGCAGTATTTT
CASRLAGVYTQYF
>-|once|TRBJ2-7|TRBV6-1
TGTGCCAGCTGGGACGGGACTGGGATAGGCGAGCAGTACTTC
CASWDGTGIGEQYF
>TRBD1|-|TRBJ2-1|TRBV2
TGTGCCAGCAGCTCCAGACAGGGATCCTCCTACAATGAGCAGTTCTTC
CASSSRQGSSYNEQFF
>-|-|TRBJ2-1|TRBV7-9
TGTGCCAGCAGCTTAGGATTAAGTGAGCAGTTCTTC
CASSLGLSEQFF
>-|-|TRBJ1-1|TRBV6-5
TGTGCCAGCAGCAAGTCAGTGAACACTGAAGCTTTCTTT
CASSKSVNTEAFF
>-|-|TRBJ2-7|TRBV28
TGTGCCAGCAGAGAAAGGAGCAGGAGGGACGAGCAGTACTTC
CASRERSRRDEQYF
>TRBD1|-|TRBJ1-1|TRBV11-2
TGTGCCAGCAGCTTATACCTACAGGGGATGAGAACTGAAGCTTTCTTT
CASSLYLQGMRTEAFF
>TRBD1|-|TRBJ1-1|TRBV6-6
TGTGCCAGCAGCCGACAGGGAGGGATCACTGAAGCTTTCTTT
CASSRQGGITEAFF
>TRBD2|-|TRBJ2-1|TRBV5-1
TGCGCCAGCAGCTTGCCCCAAGGCGGACTAGCGGGAGAAGGTGAGCAGTTCTTC
CASSLPQGGLAGEGEQFF
>-|-|TRBJ1-1|TRBV6-6
TGTGCCAGCAGTTATAAGGGGGACACTGAAGCTTTCTTT
CASSYKGDTEAFF
>TRBD1|-|TRBJ2-2|TRBV5-1
TGCGCCAGCAGCGAGCCGGGACAGGGGAACACCGGGGAGCTGTTTTTT
CASSEPGQGNTGELFF
>-|-|TRBJ2-7|TRBV7-2
TGTGCCAGCAGCTTAGTGGGTGGAGCCGAGCAGTACTTC
CASSLVGGAEQYF
>TRBD2|-|TRBJ2-1|TRBV5-6
TGTGCCAGCAGCCCGCTAGCGGGAGTGCAGAATGAGCAGTTCTTC
CASSPLAGVQNEQFF
>-|-|TRBJ2-2|TRBV11-3
TGTGCCAGCAGTCCTAAATCCACCGGGGAGCTGTTTTTT
CASSPKSTGELFF
>-|-|TRBJ1-5|TRBV7-2
TGTGCCAGCAGGCGATCTAGGGATCAGCCCCAGCATTTT
CASRRSRDQPQHF
>-|-|TRBJ1-5|TRBV18
TGTGCCAGCTCACGGGGATCAGATCAGCCCCAGCATTTT
CASSRGSDQPQHF
>TRBD2|once|TRBJ2-5|TRBV7-9
TGTGCCAGCAGCTTTATCAGCGGGAGGGCCAGGGAGACCCAGTACTTC
CASSFISGRARETQYF
>-|-|TRBJ1-5|TRBV7-8
TGTGCCAGCAGCTTCCGGGACTCGGATCAGCCCCAGCATTTT
CASSFRDSDQPQHF
>-|-|TRBJ2-1|TRBV27
TGTGCCAGCTCTCGGGCTAGCGCATACAATGAGCAGTTCTTC
CASSRASAYNEQFF
>-|-|TRBJ1-1|TRBV29-1
TGCAGCGTTCACAGGGTTTCGAACACTGAAGCTTTCTTT
CSVHRVSNTEAFF
>-|-|TRBJ2-1|TRBV5-1
TGCGCCAGCAGCCAGGGCGGGCTGAATGAGCAGTTCTTC
CASSQGGLNEQFF
>-|-|TRBJ2-3|TRBV5-4
TGTGCCAGCAGGCCTCCTAGCACAGATACGCAGTATTTT
CASRPPSTDTQYF
>-|-|TRBJ2-7|TRBV4-3
TGCGCCAGCAGCCAAGCGGCCAGCTCCTACGAGCAGTACTTC
CASSQAASSYEQYF
>TRBD1|-|TRBJ1-2|TRBV28
TGTGCCACCTGGGACAGGACGACCTATGGCTACACCTTC
CATWDRTTYGYTF
>-|-|TRBJ1-2|TRBV5-1
TGCGCCAGCAGGCCTGACAGGAGTTCACATCGCGGCTACACCTTC
CASRPDRSSHRGYTF
>-|-|TRBJ2-7|TRBV2
TGTGCCAGCAGTGGCCCCATGGAGGAGCAGTACTTC
CASSGPMEEQYF
>-|once|TRBJ2-7|TRBV5-1
TGCGCCAGCAGCTGGGAGGGGGGCTCCTACGAGCAGTACTTC
CASSWEGGSYEQYF
>TRBD2|-|TRBJ2-1|TRBV5-8
TGTGCCAGCAGCTTGGCCAGGACTAGTCGGTCCTACAATGAGCAGTTCTTC
CASSLARTSRSYNEQFF
>TRBD1|-|TRBJ1-4|TRBV6-1
TGTGCCAGCAGCGGGGACAGGGGTTATGAAAAACTGTTTTTT
CASSGDRGYEKLFF
>-|-|TRBJ2-7|TRBV5-5
TGTGCCAGCAGCCCTGGGACACCCTCCGAGCAGTACTTC
CASSPGTPSEQYF
>TRBD1|once|TRBJ2-5|TRBV7-2
TGTGCCAGCAGCCGTAGACAGGGAGAGACCCAGTACTTC
CASSRRQGETQYF
>-|-|TRBJ1-1|TRBV7-9
TGTGCCAGCCTAAGATCGGGGATGGGGAACACTGAAGCTTTCTTT
CASLRSGMGNTEAFF
>-|-|TRBJ2-5|TRBV4-2
TGTGCCAGCAGCCAAGAGAGAACTAGTGGGGGGACCCAGTACTTC
CASSQERTSGGTQYF